Here is one TCR beta chain with its context. The antigen remains undetermined. cDNA synthesis used the whole RNA isolate, giving expressed TCRB sequences. Only in-frame clones appear in the TCRdb table, and some are missing; sequencing was by immunoSEQ multiplex PCR. The sample holds hundreds of thousands of clones; approximately 15% are singletons and the top ten take roughly 0.04%. Only one heparinised blood draw was taken per donor, and its volume averaged around 100 mL. The data were taken from a study of beta chain features in type 1 diabetes. Study-level findings and limits: It was not settled here whether HLA type affects TCRB rearrangement.

V lost 2 bases and J lost 1, with 14 bases in between. The CDR3 extends over 16 amino acids. In germline, CDR1 is SGHTA, CDR2 FQGNSA. Sequencing used naive CD4+ T cells from blood. This TCR came from a man aged 25 to 40 in good health. This chain connects TRBV7-2 to TRBJ1-1; D may be TRBD1 (5 bases). The CDR3 bases are TGTGCCAGCAGCTTACAGGGCACGAGTCCGAACACTGAAGCTTTCTTT. As protein: CASSLQGTSPNTEAFF.